This TCR beta chain was recovered during a study of cytomegalovirus exposure and HLA in healthy donors. Study outcomes and limitations: Serostatus for CMV was the only available immune exposure information. About 87% or about 30% of the time was how often most TCR beta V segments were productive, according to an earlier analysis.

As regards this clone: The antigen remains undetermined.

13 Jbeta primers and 60 Vbeta primers were used for the PCR. Sequencing used immunoSEQ multiplex PCR; TCRdb keeps in-frame clones, though not all of them. The sample has some 100,000 clones; around 83% are singletons. Germline V gene lookup returns CDR1 MDHEN and CDR2 SYDVKM. Losses at the gene ends were 4 bases for V and 4 bases for J; bases not matched to a gene: 14. The CDR3 contains 18 residues. Likely unrecorded immune exposures existed in these nominally healthy donors. This chain connects TRBV28 to TRBJ2-1, with 9 nucleotides matching TRBD2. The receptor comes from a woman younger than 35 in good health and CMV-seronegative. The sequenced material came from PBMCs. The chain's CDR3 is CASSSHPRLLAGYNEQFF. CDR3 nucleotides: TGTGCCAGCAGTTCCCACCCCCGCCTCCTAGCGGGGTACAATGAGCAGTTCTTC.